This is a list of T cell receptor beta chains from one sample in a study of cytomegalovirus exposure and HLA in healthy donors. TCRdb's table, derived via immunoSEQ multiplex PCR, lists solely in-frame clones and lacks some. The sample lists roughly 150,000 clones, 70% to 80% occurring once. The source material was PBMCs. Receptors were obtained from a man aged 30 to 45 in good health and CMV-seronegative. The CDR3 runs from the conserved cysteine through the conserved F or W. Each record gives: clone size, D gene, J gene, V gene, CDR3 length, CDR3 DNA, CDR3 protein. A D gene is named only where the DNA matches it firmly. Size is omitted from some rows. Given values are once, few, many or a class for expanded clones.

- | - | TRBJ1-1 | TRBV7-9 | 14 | TGTGCCAGCAGCCCAACGGGACAGAACACTGAAGCTTTCTTT | CASSPTGQNTEAFF
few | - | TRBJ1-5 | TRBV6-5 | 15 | TGTGCCAGCAGTTACGCGGCTTATAGCAATCAGCCCCAGCATTTT | CASSYAAYSNQPQHF
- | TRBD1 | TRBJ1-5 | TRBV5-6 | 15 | TGTGCCAGCAGCGGCGGGACAGAATCCAATCAGCCCCAGCATTTT | CASSGGTESNQPQHF
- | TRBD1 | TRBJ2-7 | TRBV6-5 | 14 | TGTGCCAGCACTTCGGACAGGGGGACTGACGAGCAGTACTTC | CASTSDRGTDEQYF
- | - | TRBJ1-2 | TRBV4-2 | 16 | TGTGCCAGCAGCCAAGTCCACGAGGGCCCCAACTATGGCTACACCTTC | CASSQVHEGPNYGYTF
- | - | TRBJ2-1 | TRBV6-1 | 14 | TGTGCCAGCAGCCCCGGCGGAGTAAGCAATGAGCAGTTCTTC | CASSPGGVSNEQFF
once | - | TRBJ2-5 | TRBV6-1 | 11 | TGTGCCAGCCGCCCGGGAGAGACCCAGTACTTC | CASRPGETQYF
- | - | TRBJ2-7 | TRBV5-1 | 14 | TGCGCCAGCACCCATAGGACTGGCTCCTACGAGCAGTACTTC | CASTHRTGSYEQYF
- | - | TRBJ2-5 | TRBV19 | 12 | TGTGCCAGTTCCAGGGATTGGGAGACCCAGTACTTC | CASSRDWETQYF
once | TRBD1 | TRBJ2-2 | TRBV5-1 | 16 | TGCGCCAGCAGCGTGGATGGACAGGTGAACACCGGGGAGCTGTTTTTT | CASSVDGQVNTGELFF
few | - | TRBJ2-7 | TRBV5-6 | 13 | TGTGCCAGCAGCTTGGTAGGGCGGGTGGGGCAGTACTTC | CASSLVGRVGQYF
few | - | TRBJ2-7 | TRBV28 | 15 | TGTGCCAGCAGTTCTCGGGGAGTCTTCCCCTACGAGCAGTACTTC | CASSSRGVFPYEQYF
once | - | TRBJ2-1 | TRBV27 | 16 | TGTGCCAGCAGTTTTCTTCCCGGGAGCTCCTACAATGAGCAGTTCTTC | CASSFLPGSSYNEQFF
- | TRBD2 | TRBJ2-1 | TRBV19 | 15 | TGTGCCAGTAGTATGGGCCCAGCGGGAGGGCCGTTGGAGTTCTTC | CASSMGPAGGPLEFF
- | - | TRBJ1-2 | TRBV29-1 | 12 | TGCAGCGCCTGGGCGGGGAACTATGGCTACACCTTC | CSAWAGNYGYTF
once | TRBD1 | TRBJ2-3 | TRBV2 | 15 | TGTGCCAGCAGTGATCAGACAGGGGGAGGTTCTACGCAGTATTTT | CASSDQTGGGSTQYF
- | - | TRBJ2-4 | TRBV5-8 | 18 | TGTGCCAGCAGGTTCCGTGTCCTGGGGAGGCGGGCCAAAAACATTCAGTACTTC | CASRFRVLGRRAKNIQYF
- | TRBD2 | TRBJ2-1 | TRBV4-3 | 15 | TGCGCCAGCAGCCAAGCCCGACTAGCGGGGTATGAGCAGTTCTTC | CASSQARLAGYEQFF
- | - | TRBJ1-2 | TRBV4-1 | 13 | TGCGCCAGCAGCCAAGATAGAGGATATGGCTACACCTTC | CASSQDRGYGYTF
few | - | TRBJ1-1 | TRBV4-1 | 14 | TGCGCCAGCAGCCAAAGCGAGCTTAACACTGAAGCTTTCTTT | CASSQSELNTEAFF
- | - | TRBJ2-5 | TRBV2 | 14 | TGTGCCAGCGAATTAGAGACAGAGCAAGAGACCCAGTACTTC | CASELETEQETQYF
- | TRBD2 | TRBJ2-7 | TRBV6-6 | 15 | TGTGCCAGCAGCTCAGAACTAGCGGGCCTCTACGAGCAGTACTTC | CASSSELAGLYEQYF